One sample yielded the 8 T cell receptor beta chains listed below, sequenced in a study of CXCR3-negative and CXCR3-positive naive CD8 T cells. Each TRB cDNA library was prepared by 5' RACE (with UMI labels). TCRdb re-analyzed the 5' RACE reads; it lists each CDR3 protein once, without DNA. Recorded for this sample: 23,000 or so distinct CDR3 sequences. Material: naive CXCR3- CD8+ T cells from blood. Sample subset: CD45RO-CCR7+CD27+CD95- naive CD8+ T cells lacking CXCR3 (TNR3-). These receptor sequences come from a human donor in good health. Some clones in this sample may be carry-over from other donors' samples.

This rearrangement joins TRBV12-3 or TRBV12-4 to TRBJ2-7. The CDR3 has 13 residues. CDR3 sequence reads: CASSSRSSYEQYF.

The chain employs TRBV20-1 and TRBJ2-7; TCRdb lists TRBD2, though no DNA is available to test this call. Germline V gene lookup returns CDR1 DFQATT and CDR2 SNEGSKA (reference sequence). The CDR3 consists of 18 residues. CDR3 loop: CSARDPSSGRAGYYEQYF.

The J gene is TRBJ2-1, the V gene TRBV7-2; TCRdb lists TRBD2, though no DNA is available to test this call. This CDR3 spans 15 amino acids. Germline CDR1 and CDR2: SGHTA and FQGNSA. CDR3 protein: CASSFGLAGGNEQFF. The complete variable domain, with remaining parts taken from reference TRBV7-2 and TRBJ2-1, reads GAGVSQSPSNKVTEKGKDVELRCDPISGHTALYWYRQSLGQGLEFLIYFQGNSAPDKSGLPSDRFSAERTGGSVSTLTIQRTQQEDSAVYLCASSFGLAGGNEQFFGPGTRLTVL.

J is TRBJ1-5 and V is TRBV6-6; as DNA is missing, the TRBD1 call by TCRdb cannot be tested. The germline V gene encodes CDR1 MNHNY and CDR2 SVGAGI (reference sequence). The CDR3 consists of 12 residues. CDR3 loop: CASSYLTGAQHF.

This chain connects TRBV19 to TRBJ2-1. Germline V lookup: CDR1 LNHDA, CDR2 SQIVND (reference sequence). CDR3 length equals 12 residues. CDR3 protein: CASSFPYNEQFF.

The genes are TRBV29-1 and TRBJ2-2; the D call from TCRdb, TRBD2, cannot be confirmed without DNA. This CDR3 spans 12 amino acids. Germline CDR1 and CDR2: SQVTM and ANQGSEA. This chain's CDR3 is CSVDGGTGELFF.

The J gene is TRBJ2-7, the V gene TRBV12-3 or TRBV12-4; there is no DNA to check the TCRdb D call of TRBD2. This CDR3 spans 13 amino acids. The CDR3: CAPKPRASNEQYF.

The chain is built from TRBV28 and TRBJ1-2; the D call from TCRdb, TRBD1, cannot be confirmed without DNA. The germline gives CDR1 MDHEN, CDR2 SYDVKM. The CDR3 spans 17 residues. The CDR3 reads CASSLLGGQGEGYGYTF.